This is a list of T cell receptor beta chains from one sample in a study of blood T cell repertoires in COVID-19. Sequencing used immunoSEQ multiplex PCR; TCRdb keeps in-frame clones, though not all of them. The sample lists around 68,000 clones, approximately 85% occurring once. Sequencing used peripheral blood. These receptors all stem from a man of 80 years or more with acute or convalescent COVID-19. Each CDR3 is given with its conserved first and last residue. Fields, in order: J gene, clone size, V gene, D gene, CDR3 protein, CDR3 DNA. D genes are given only for firm matches. Clone size, where shown, is once, few, many, or a class for clones that have expanded.

TRBJ2-7	-	TRBV9	TRBD2	CASVRRREAFSYEQYF	TGTGCCAGCGTTCGAAGGCGGGAGGCCTTCTCCTACGAGCAGTACTTC
TRBJ2-3	once	TRBV6-5	-	CASSSRDFHTDTQYF	TGTGCCAGCAGTTCCCGGGACTTTCACACAGATACGCAGTATTTT
TRBJ2-1	-	TRBV9	-	CASSVDPLTGEAYNEQFF	TGTGCCAGCAGCGTAGACCCTCTTACGGGGGAGGCTTACAATGAGCAGTTCTTC
TRBJ1-4	-	TRBV18	TRBD1	CASSPMLSGQGREKLFF	TGTGCCAGCTCACCAATGCTATCGGGACAGGGCCGGGAAAAACTGTTTTTT
TRBJ2-7	-	TRBV29-1	-	CSVGGGQSYEQYF	TGCAGCGTTGGGGGGGGGCAGAGTTACGAGCAGTACTTC
TRBJ2-7	-	TRBV19	-	CASSTGLTYEQYF	TGTGCCAGTAGTACGGGACTTACCTACGAGCAGTACTTC
TRBJ1-2	-	TRBV19	TRBD1	CASNPYRGEGYYGYTF	TGTGCCAGTAACCCCTACAGGGGGGAAGGATACTATGGCTACACCTTC
TRBJ2-3	-	TRBV24-1	TRBD1	CATSDPGQGATDTQYF	TGTGCCACCAGTGATCCGGGACAGGGAGCGACAGATACGCAGTATTTT
TRBJ2-2	few	TRBV7-9	-	CASSLTAGGTGELFF	TGTGCCAGCAGCTTAACCGCCGGCGGAACCGGGGAGCTGTTTTTT
TRBJ1-3	-	TRBV7-2	-	CASSRTEGNTIYF	TGTGCCAGCAGCCGGACAGAAGGAAACACCATATATTTT
TRBJ1-2	-	TRBV19	TRBD1	CASSIPWDRGNGYTF	TGTGCCAGTAGTATCCCCTGGGACAGGGGAAATGGCTACACCTTC
TRBJ2-7	-	TRBV9	TRBD1	CASSKLRGQDEQYF	TGTGCCAGCAGTAAACTCCGGGGACAGGACGAGCAGTACTTC
TRBJ1-4	-	TRBV2	-	CASRVIGAANEKLFF	TGTGCCAGCAGAGTTATTGGAGCAGCTAATGAAAAACTGTTTTTT
TRBJ1-2	-	TRBV11-3	-	CASSSPELGYGYTF	TGTGCCAGCAGTTCCCCCGAGCTAGGCTATGGCTACACCTTC
TRBJ2-4	-	TRBV21-1	-	CASSKGPRF	TGTGCCAGCAGCAAAGGACCGAGGTTC
TRBJ1-2	once	TRBV7-2	-	CASSLQISYGYTF	TGTGCCAGCAGCCTACAGATAAGCTATGGCTACACCTTC
TRBJ2-5	-	TRBV6-5	-	CASSLPGGRTQYF	TGTGCCAGCAGTCTTCCTGGGGGGAGGACCCAGTACTTC
TRBJ1-1	once	TRBV4-3	-	CASSQGRGGYTEAFF	TGCGCCAGCAGCCAAGGGAGGGGGGGATACACTGAAGCTTTCTTT
TRBJ2-3	-	TRBV2	TRBD2	CASSRTLAGGPGDTQYF	TGTGCCAGCAGTAGAACTCTAGCGGGAGGGCCGGGGGATACGCAGTATTTT
TRBJ1-6	few	TRBV27	-	CASTHDRPNSPLHF	TGTGCCAGCACCCACGACAGACCTAATTCACCCCTCCACTTT
TRBJ2-1	-	TRBV5-1	-	CASSLVAGELYEQFF	TGCGCCAGCAGCTTGGTGGCAGGGGAGCTATATGAGCAGTTCTTC
TRBJ2-7	-	TRBV19	TRBD1	CASSPRGTGGIHEQYF	TGTGCCAGTAGTCCTCGGGGGACAGGGGGAATCCACGAGCAGTACTTC
TRBJ2-7	-	TRBV2	-	CASRVSEGAYEQYF	TGTGCCAGCAGAGTAAGCGAAGGTGCCTACGAGCAGTACTTC
TRBJ1-2	-	TRBV27	TRBD1	CASSSDRVSGYTF	TGTGCCAGCAGTTCCGACAGGGTCTCTGGCTACACCTTC
TRBJ1-3	once	TRBV5-1	TRBD1	CASSPGDRGGNTIYF	TGCGCCAGCAGCCCTGGCGACAGGGGAGGAAACACCATATATTTT
TRBJ2-7	-	TRBV7-8	TRBD1	CASSHLLGDRAYEQYF	TGTGCCAGCAGCCACCTGTTAGGGGACAGGGCCTACGAGCAGTACTTC
TRBJ2-1	-	TRBV7-2	TRBD2	CASSPGREVVQFF	TGTGCCAGCAGCCCCGGGCGGGAGGTAGTACAGTTCTTC
TRBJ2-6	-	TRBV27	TRBD1	CASRRQGSGANVLTF	TGTGCCAGCAGACGACAGGGTTCCGGGGCCAACGTCCTGACTTTC
TRBJ1-3	-	TRBV24-1	TRBD1	CATSDATGGTGNTIYF	TGTGCCACCAGTGATGCGACAGGGGGCACTGGAAACACCATATATTTT
TRBJ2-1	-	TRBV19	-	CASSMEQGIWNEQFF	TGTGCCAGTAGTATGGAACAGGGAATCTGGAATGAGCAGTTCTTC
TRBJ1-6	-	TRBV5-4	-	CASSLVGGDLHF	TGTGCCAGCAGCTTGGTGGGGGGGGACCTCCACTTT
TRBJ1-6	-	TRBV19	TRBD1	CASKSGGNGNSPLHF	TGTGCCAGTAAGTCAGGGGGAAACGGCAATTCACCCCTCCACTTT
TRBJ1-3	once	TRBV14	-	CASSPIDTPNSGNTIYF	TGTGCCAGCAGCCCGATCGACACCCCGAACTCTGGAAACACCATATATTTT
TRBJ2-7	-	TRBV9	TRBD1	CASTRTGERQYF	TGTGCCAGCACCCGGACAGGCGAGAGGCAGTACTTC
TRBJ2-7	-	TRBV25-1	TRBD2	CATGTSGRGEQYF	TGTGCCACTGGGACTAGCGGGAGGGGCGAGCAGTACTTC
TRBJ2-2	-	TRBV7-6	TRBD1	CASWDRVKTGELFF	TGTGCCAGCTGGGACAGGGTCAAGACCGGGGAGCTGTTTTTT
TRBJ2-5	-	TRBV11-2	TRBD2	CASSPRLAGGWETQYF	TGTGCCAGCAGCCCCAGACTAGCGGGAGGGTGGGAGACCCAGTACTTC
TRBJ2-6	-	TRBV5-1	-	CASSFSGTGANVLTF	TGCGCCAGCAGCTTTTCAGGGACTGGGGCCAACGTCCTGACTTTC
TRBJ1-4	-	TRBV11-2	-	CASSFGETRGHNEKLFF	TGTGCCAGCAGCTTCGGCGAGACCAGGGGCCATAATGAAAAACTGTTTTTT
TRBJ2-3	-	TRBV5-1	-	CASSLPSTDTQYF	TGCGCCAGCAGCTTGCCTAGTACAGATACGCAGTATTTT
TRBJ1-2	-	TRBV6-5	-	CASRPDRTGGYTF	TGTGCCAGCAGACCCGACAGGACTGGTGGCTACACCTTC
TRBJ1-5	-	TRBV6-1	-	CASSESREPQHF	TGTGCCAGCAGTGAGTCACGCGAGCCCCAGCATTTT